This T cell receptor beta chain was sequenced for a study of cytomegalovirus exposure and HLA in healthy donors. Study-wide background: Unique TCR beta sequences numbering about 100 million came from roughly 180 million T cells in an earlier analysis.

Primers included in the PCR were 60 Vbeta and 13 Jbeta primers. Sequencing used immunoSEQ multiplex PCR; TCRdb keeps in-frame clones, though not all of them. The sample shows about 170,000 clones, around 78% of them seen only once. This clone was picked up a small number of times. V lost 3 bases and J 1 base, leaving 14 bases between the germline ends. CDR1 is SGDLS, CDR2 YYNGEE, per germline. The CDR3 sequence is 16 residues long. Sequencing used PBMCs. This chain links TRBV9 with TRBJ1-3; TRBD1 might be the D (6 bases). The sequence was collected from a woman younger than 45 in good health and CMV-seropositive. CDR3 bases: TGTGCCAGCAGCGCTACAGGGCGCTATTCTGGAAACACCATATATTTT. As protein: CASSATGRYSGNTIYF.